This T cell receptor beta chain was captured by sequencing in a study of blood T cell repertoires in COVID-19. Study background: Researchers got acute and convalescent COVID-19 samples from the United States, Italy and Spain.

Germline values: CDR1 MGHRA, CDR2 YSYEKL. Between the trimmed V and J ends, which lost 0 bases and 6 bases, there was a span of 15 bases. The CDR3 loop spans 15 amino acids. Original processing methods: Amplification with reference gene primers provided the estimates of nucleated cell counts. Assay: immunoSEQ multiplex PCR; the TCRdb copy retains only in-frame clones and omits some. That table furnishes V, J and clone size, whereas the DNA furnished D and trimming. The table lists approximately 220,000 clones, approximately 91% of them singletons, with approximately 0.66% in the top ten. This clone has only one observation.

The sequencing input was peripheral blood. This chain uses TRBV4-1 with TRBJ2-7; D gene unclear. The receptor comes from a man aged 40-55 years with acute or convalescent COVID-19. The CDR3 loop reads CASSQDSQPTSEQYF. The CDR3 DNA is TGCGCCAGCAGCCAAGATAGCCAGCCGACGTCCGAGCAGTACTTC.